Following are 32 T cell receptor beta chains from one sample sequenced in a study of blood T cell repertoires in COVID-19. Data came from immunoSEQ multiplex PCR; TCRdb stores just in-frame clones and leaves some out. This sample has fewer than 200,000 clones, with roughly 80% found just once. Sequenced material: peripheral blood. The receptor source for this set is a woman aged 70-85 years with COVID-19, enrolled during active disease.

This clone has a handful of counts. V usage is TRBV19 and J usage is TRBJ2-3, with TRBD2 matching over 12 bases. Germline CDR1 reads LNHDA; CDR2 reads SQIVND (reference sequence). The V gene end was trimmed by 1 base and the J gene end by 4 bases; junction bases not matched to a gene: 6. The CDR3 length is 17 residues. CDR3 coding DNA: TGTGCCAGTAGTATAGGGGAGACTAGCGGGAGATCAGATACGCAGTATTTT. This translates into CASSIGETSGRSDTQYF.

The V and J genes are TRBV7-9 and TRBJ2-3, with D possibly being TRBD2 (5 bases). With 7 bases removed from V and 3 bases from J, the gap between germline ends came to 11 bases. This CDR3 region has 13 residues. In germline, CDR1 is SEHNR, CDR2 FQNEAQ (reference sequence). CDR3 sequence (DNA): TGTGCCAGCATGTCGTCGGGGACAGATACGCAGTATTTT. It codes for CASMSSGTDTQYF.

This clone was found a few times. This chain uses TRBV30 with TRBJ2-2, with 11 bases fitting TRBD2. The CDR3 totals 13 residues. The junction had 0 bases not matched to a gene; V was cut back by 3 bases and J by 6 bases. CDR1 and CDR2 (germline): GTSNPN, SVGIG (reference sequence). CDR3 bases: TGTGCCTGGAGACTAGCGGGGGCCGGGGAGCTGTTTTTT. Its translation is CAWRLAGAGELFF.

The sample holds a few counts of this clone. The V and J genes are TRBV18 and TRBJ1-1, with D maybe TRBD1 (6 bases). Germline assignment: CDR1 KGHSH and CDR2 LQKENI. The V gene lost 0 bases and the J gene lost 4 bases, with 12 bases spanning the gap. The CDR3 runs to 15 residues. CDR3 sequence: CASSPPSGQATEAFF. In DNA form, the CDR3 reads TGTGCCAGCTCACCACCCTCGGGACAAGCCACTGAAGCTTTCTTT. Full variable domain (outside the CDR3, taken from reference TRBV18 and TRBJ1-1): NAGVMQNPRHLVRRRGQEARLRCSPMKGHSHVYWYRQLPEEGLKFMVYLQKENIIDESGMPKERFSAEFPKEGPSILRIQQVVRGDSAAYFCASSPPSGQATEAFFGQGTRLTVV.

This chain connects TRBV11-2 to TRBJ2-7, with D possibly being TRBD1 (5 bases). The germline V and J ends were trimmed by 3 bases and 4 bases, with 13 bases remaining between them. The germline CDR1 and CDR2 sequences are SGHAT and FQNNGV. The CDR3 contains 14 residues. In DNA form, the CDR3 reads TGTGCCAGCAGCTTCGGCTTCAGGGAATACGAGCAGTACTTC. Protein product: CASSFGFREYEQYF.

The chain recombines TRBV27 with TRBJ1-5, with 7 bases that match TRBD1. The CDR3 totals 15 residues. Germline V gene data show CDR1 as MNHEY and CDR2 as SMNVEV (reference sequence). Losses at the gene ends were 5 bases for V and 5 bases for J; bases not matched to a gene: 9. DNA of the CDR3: TGTGCCAGCAGTGGTGGTATGGGACAGTATCAGCCCCAGCATTTT. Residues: CASSGGMGQYQPQHF.

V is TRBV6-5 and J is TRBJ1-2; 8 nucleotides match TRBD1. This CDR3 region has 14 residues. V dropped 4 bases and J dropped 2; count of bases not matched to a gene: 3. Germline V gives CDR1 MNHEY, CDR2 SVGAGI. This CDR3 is CASSFGQGNYGYTF. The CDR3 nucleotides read TGTGCCAGCAGTTTCGGACAGGGCAACTATGGCTACACCTTC.

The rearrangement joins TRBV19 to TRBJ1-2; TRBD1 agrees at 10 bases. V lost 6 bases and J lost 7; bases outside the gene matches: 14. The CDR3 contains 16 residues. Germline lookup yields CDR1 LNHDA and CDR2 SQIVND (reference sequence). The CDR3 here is CASSKPGTGEIGGYTF. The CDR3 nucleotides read TGTGCCAGTAGCAAACCAGGGACAGGGGAAATCGGTGGCTACACCTTC.

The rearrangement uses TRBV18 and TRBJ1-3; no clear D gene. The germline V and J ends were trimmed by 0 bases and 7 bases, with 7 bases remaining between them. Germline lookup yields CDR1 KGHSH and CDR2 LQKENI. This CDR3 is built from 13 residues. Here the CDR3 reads CASSPPSENTIYF. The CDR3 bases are TGTGCCAGCTCACCACCATCCGAGAACACCATATATTTT.

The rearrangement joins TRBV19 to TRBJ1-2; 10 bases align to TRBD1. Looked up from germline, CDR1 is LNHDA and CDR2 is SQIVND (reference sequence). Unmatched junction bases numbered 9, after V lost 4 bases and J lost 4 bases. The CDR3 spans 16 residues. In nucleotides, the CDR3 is TGTGCCAGTAGTAAGCCGGGACAGGGGTACACCTATGGCTACACCTTC. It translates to CASSKPGQGYTYGYTF. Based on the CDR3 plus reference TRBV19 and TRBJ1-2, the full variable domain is DGGITQSPKYLFRKEGQNVTLSCEQNLNHDAMYWYRQDPGQGLRLIYYSQIVNDFQKGDIAEGYSVSREKKESFPLTVTSAQKNPTAFYLCASSKPGQGYTYGYTFGSGTRLTVV.

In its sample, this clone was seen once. CDR3 region: CASSRGTSGRVEQFF. The CDR3 DNA reads TGTGCCAGCAGCCGCGGGACTAGCGGGAGAGTTGAGCAGTTCTTC. The J gene is TRBJ2-1, the V gene TRBV5-4; 14 bases match TRBD2. CDR1 and CDR2 (germline): SGHNT, YYREEE (reference sequence). CDR3 length: 15 residues. After removal of 4 bases from V and 9 bases from J, the junction contained 6 bases not matched to a gene.

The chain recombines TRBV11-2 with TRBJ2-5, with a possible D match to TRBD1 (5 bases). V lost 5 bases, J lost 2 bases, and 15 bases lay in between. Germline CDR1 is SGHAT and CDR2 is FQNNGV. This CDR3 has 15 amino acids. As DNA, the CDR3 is TGTGCCAGCAGCCCGGCAGGGAAGGCGCAAGAGACCCAGTACTTC. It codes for CASSPAGKAQETQYF.

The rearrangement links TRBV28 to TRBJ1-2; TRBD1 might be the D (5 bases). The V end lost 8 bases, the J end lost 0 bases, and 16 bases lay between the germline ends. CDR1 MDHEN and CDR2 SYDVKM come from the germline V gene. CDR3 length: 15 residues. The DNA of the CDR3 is TGTGCCAGCGCTCCTTCCCTGACAGCTAACTATGGCTACACCTTC. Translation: CASAPSLTANYGYTF.

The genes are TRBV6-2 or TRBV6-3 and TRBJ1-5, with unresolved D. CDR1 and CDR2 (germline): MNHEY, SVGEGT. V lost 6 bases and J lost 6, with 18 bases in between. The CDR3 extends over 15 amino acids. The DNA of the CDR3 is TGTGCCAGCAGCCCCGGAGGGATATTAAGTCAGCCCCAGCATTTT. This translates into CASSPGGILSQPQHF.

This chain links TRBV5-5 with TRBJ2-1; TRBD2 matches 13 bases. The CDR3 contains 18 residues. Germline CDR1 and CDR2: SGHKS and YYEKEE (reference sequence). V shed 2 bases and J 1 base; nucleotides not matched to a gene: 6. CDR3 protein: CASSLLAGGAASYNEQFF. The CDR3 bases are TGTGCCAGCAGCTTACTAGCGGGAGGGGCAGCGTCCTACAATGAGCAGTTCTTC.

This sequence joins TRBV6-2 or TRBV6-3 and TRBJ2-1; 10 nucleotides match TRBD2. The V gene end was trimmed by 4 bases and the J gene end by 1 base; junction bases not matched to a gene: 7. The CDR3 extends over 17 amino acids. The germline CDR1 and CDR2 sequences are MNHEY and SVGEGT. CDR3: CASSFQSSGSSYNEQFF. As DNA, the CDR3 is TGTGCCAGCAGTTTCCAATCTAGCGGGAGTTCCTACAATGAGCAGTTCTTC.

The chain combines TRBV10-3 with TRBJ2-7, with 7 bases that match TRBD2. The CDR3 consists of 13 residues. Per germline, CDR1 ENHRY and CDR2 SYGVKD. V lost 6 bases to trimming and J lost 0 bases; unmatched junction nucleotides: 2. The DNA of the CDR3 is TGTGCCATCAGACTAGCGAGCTCCTACGAGCAGTACTTC. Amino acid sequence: CAIRLASSYEQYF.

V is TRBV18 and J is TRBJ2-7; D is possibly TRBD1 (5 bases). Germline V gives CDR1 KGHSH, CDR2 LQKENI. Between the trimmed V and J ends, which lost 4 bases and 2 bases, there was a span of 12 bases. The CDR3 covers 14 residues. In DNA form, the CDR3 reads TGTGCCAGCTCACAAAGGGGCAACACCTACGAGCAGTACTTC. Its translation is CASSQRGNTYEQYF. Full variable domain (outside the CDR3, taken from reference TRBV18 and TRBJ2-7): NAGVMQNPRHLVRRRGQEARLRCSPMKGHSHVYWYRQLPEEGLKFMVYLQKENIIDESGMPKERFSAEFPKEGPSILRIQQVVRGDSAAYFCASSQRGNTYEQYFGPGTRLTVT.

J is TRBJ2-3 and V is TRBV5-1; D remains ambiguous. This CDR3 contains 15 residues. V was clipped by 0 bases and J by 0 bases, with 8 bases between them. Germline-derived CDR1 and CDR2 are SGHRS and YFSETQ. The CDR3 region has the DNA TGCGCCAGCAGCTTGGGCTATGTCAGCACAGATACGCAGTATTTT. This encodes CASSLGYVSTDTQYF.

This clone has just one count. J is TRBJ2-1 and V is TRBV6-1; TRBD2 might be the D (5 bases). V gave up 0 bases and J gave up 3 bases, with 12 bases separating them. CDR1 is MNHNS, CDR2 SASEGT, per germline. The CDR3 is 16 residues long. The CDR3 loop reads CASSEAAGNLYNEQFF. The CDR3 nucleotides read TGTGCCAGCAGTGAAGCGGCCGGGAATCTCTACAATGAGCAGTTCTTC.

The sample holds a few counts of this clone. The CDR3 is CSASDEGQAYGYTF. The CDR3 nucleotides are TGCAGTGCTAGTGACGAGGGACAGGCTTATGGCTACACCTTC. The chain combines TRBV20-1 with TRBJ1-2, with 8 bases matching TRBD1. This CDR3 has 14 residues. Germline V lookup: CDR1 DFQATT, CDR2 SNEGSKA (reference sequence). V shed 3 bases, J shed 5 bases, and the junction held 8 bases outside the gene matches.

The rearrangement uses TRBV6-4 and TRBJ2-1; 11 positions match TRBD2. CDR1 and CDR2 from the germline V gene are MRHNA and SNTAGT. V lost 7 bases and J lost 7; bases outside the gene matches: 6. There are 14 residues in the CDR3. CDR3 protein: CASKLAGGSNEQFF. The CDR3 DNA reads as TGTGCCAGCAAGTTAGCGGGAGGGTCGAATGAGCAGTTCTTC.

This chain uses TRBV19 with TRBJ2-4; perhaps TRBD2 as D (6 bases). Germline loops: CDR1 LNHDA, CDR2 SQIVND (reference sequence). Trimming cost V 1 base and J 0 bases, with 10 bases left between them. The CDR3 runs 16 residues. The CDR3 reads CASSIGGVLAKNIQYF. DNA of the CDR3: TGTGCCAGTAGTATAGGCGGGGTTCTAGCCAAAAACATTCAGTACTTC.

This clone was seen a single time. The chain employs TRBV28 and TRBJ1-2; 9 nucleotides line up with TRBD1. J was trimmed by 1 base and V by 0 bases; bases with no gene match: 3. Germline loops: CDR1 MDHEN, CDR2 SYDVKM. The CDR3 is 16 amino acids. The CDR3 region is CASSLWGQGVNYGYTF. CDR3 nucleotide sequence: TGTGCCAGCAGTTTATGGGGACAGGGTGTTAACTATGGCTACACCTTC.

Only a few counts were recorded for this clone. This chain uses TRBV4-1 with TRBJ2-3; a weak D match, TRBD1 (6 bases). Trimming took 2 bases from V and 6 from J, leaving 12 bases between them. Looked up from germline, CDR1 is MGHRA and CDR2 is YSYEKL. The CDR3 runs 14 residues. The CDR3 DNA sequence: TGCGCCAGCAGCCAAACGGGTCAGGGGGATACGCAGTATTTT. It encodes CASSQTGQGDTQYF.

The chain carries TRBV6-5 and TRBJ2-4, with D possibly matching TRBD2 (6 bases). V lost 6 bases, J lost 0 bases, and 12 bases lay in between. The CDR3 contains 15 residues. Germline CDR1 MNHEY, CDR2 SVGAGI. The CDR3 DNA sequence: TGTGCCAGCAGCCCAGCGGGCTTAGCCAAAAACATTCAGTACTTC. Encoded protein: CASSPAGLAKNIQYF.

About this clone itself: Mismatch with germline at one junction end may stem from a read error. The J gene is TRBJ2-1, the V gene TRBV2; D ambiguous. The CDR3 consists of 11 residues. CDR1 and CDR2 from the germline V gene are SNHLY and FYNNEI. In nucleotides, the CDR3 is TGTGCCAGCAGTGCGGGTCCGCCCAAGCTCTTC. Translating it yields CASSAGPPKLF. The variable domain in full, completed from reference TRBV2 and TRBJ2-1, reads EPEVTQTPSHQVTQMGQEVILRCVPISNHLYFYWYRQILGQKVEFLVSFYNNEISEKSEIFDDQFSVERPDGSNFTLKIRSTKLEDSAMYFCASSAGPPKLFGPGTRLTVL.

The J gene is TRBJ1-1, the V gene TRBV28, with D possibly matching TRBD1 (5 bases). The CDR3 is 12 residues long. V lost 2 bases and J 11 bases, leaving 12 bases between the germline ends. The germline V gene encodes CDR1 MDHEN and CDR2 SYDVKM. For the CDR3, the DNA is TGTGCCAGCAGTTTAGGGCGACGGGGGGCTTTCTTT. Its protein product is CASSLGRRGAFF.

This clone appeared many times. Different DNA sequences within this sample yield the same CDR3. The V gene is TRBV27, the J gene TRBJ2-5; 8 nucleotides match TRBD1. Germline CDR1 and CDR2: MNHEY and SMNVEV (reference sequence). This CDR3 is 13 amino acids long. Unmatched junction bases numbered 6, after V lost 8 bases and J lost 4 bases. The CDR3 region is CASGAGGPETQYF. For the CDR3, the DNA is TGTGCCAGCGGAGCAGGGGGCCCAGAGACCCAGTACTTC.

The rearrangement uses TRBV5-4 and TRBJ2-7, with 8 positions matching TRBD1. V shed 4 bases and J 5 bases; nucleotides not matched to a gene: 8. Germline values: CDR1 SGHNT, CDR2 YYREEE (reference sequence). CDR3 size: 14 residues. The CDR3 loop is CASSLSTGVHEQYF. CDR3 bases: TGTGCCAGCAGCCTCTCGACAGGGGTGCACGAGCAGTACTTC. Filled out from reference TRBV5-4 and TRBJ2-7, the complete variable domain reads ETGVTQSPTHLIKTRGQQVTLRCSSQSGHNTVSWYQQALGQGPQFIFQYYREEENGRGNFPPRFSGLQFPNYSSELNVNALELDDSALYLCASSLSTGVHEQYFGPGTRLTVT.

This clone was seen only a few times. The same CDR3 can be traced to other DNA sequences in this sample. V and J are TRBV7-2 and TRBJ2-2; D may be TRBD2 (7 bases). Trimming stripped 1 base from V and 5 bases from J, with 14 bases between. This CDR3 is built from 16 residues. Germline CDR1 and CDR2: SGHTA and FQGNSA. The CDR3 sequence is CASSLVSGRGTGELFF. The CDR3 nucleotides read TGTGCCAGCAGCTTAGTGTCGGGGAGGGGGACCGGGGAGCTGTTTTTT.

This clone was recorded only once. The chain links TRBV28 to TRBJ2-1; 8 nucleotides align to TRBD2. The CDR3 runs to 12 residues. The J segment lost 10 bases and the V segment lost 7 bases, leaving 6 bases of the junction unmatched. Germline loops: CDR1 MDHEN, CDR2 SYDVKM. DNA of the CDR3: TGTGCCAGCAAGAGCGGGAGAAGAGAGCAGTTCTTC. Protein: CASKSGRREQFF.